This T cell receptor beta chain stems from a study of T cells after yellow fever vaccination (dated by TCRdb to between 2018 and 2021). Notes on the research overall: Libraries from fractions with low cell numbers were prepared with the SMART-Seq v4 Ultra Low Input RNA kit. To track T-cell clones before and after primary and booster YFV17D yellow fever vaccination, bulk TCR alpha and beta repertoires were sequenced longitudinally. Bulk PBMC replicates and cell subsets were isolated from blood drawn at multiple timepoints before and after both primary and secondary immunization. Two healthy male donors, one aged 18 to 29 and one aged 30 to 40 years, made up the cohort.

There are a few counts of this clonotype. The antigen this receptor binds is unknown. Base-call qualities are not available, and no considerably larger clone is one nucleotide away. CDR1 is given as SEHNR and CDR2 as FQNEAQ, both from the germline V gene (reference sequence). The CDR3 spans 17 residues, from the cysteine through the phenylalanine. The sequence is cut down to CDR3 DNA, 51 bases in frame from base 1. V is clipped by 0 bases and J by 0 bases, and the sequence between their germline boundaries is 9 bases long. Reading the label with the study, this specimen's treatment or condition is: live attenuated yellow fever vaccine strain. At each blood-draw timepoint, two biological replicates of bulk PBMCs were obtained. A standard Ficoll-Paque protocol was used to isolate PBMCs from peripheral blood. RNA was extracted with TriZol from bulk PBMCs, CD4 and CD8 fractions, and dextramer-positive and dextramer-negative fractions.

Here is what the overall study found, with its caveats: Most clones expanded after primary vaccination were re-detected after the booster (approximately 96% of CD4 and roughly 87% of CD8), suggesting broad memory maintenance. Only a couple of donors were included in the study, so the extent to which the findings can be generalized is limited. FACS-sorted repertoires could contain abundant contaminating clonotypes from the bulk population, so computational filtering was required. A small fraction of clonotypes appeared in both the CD4 and CD8 compartments, likely as a result of convergent recombination. The secondary T-cell response was found to be weaker but faster than the primary response, with a peak reached on day 5 rather than on day 15.

TCR cDNA was synthesized by 5'RACE template switching, which introduced a universal primer site and unique molecular identifiers. Priming of cDNA synthesis was performed from both the TCR alpha and TCR beta constant segments. Library amplification involved two PCR steps, and the second step added sample barcodes and sequencing adapters. Sequencing of libraries was performed on Illumina HiSeq 2500 (2x100 bp) or NovaSeq (2x150 bp). As for the original processing: Reads were demultiplexed and collapsed into UMI consensus sequences with MIGEC, and V(D)J alignment was performed with MiXCR. Vaccine-responding clonotypes were identified with edgeR using replicate PBMC samples, with FDR below 0.01 and a log2 fold change above 5 up to day 15 being required. CD4 or CD8 identity was assigned to each bulk clonotype according to whether the clonotype was present at higher abundance in the sequenced CD4 repertoire or the sequenced CD8 repertoire. Using fastp trimming at Q25 and MiXCR clonotype assembly, TCRdb reanalyzed the public sequencing data and kept in-frame beta chains. When rows share a CDR3 protein, they turn into one entry using the most common DNA and genes. TCRdb's processing, not the authors', yielded these V and J calls. The sample table holds hundreds of thousands of distinct CDR3 sequences, of which roughly 9.4% were seen once. Clones ranked in the top ten supply about a sixth of the sample.

This chain is built from TRBV7-9 and TRBJ2-6; the D gene remains uncertain. Material: PBMCs, obtained on the day of the first yellow fever vaccination. The clonotype comes from a man younger than 35 who received the YFV17D yellow fever vaccine. The CDR3 has the sequence CASSLAEQISGANVLTF. At the DNA level, the sequence is TGTGCCAGCAGCTTAGCGGAACAAATCTCTGGGGCCAACGTCCTGACTTTC.